These T cell receptor beta chains were read from a single sample in a study of blood T cell repertoires in COVID-19. TCRdb's copy holds only in-frame clones and misses some; the assay was immunoSEQ multiplex PCR. The table has roughly 100,000 clones, 85% seen once. The source material was peripheral blood. The receptors were sampled from a woman between 65 and 79 years old with active or convalescent COVID-19. Both conserved end residues are part of each CDR3. A D gene is named only where the DNA matches it firmly.

D: .; J: TRBJ2-2; V: TRBV6-6; CDR3: CASSSTSFGELFF
D: TRBD1; J: TRBJ2-7; V: TRBV6-6; CDR3: CASRPTGGAYEQYF
D: .; J: TRBJ2-3; V: TRBV14; CDR3: CASSLSGTDTQYF
D: .; J: TRBJ1-2; V: TRBV5-1; CDR3: CASSLGQDYTF
D: .; J: TRBJ2-1; V: TRBV18; CDR3: CASSPAGYHEQFF
D: TRBD1; J: TRBJ1-1; V: TRBV4-2; CDR3: CASSQGQGSNTEAFF
D: .; J: TRBJ2-2; V: TRBV7-3; CDR3: CASGKNTGELFF
D: .; J: TRBJ2-1; V: TRBV30; CDR3: CAWSVGADNEQFF
D: .; J: TRBJ2-3; V: TRBV21-1; CDR3: CASIVARGGLTDTQYF
D: TRBD1; J: TRBJ1-1; V: TRBV20-1; CDR3: CSASSGGGFPGAFF
D: .; J: TRBJ1-4; V: TRBV28; CDR3: CASSLQGLGEKLFF
D: TRBD1; J: TRBJ1-1; V: TRBV19; CDR3: CASKQGGSKTEAFF
D: .; J: TRBJ1-3; V: TRBV4-2; CDR3: CASRQGNTIYF
D: .; J: TRBJ2-2; V: TRBV9; CDR3: CASSVEQALTGELFF
D: .; J: TRBJ2-5; V: TRBV11-2; CDR3: CASSIELAEETQYF
D: .; J: TRBJ1-6; V: TRBV3-1/TRBV3-2; CDR3: CASSQERGGINSPLHF
D: TRBD2; J: TRBJ2-1; V: TRBV3-1/TRBV3-2; CDR3: CASRAGTSLSNEQFF
D: TRBD2; J: TRBJ2-2; V: TRBV7-8; CDR3: CASSLTGGTNTGELFF
D: TRBD2; J: TRBJ2-7; V: TRBV6-5; CDR3: CASSTREGSLEQYF
D: TRBD1; J: TRBJ2-1; V: TRBV3-1/TRBV3-2; CDR3: CASSQEQGIYNEQFF
D: .; J: TRBJ2-5; V: TRBV6-6; CDR3: CASSRGETQYF
D: .; J: TRBJ2-7; V: TRBV7-2; CDR3: CASSLGGGAYEQYF
D: TRBD2; J: TRBJ2-1; V: TRBV9; CDR3: CASSVSGRADGEQFF
D: .; J: TRBJ1-1; V: TRBV2; CDR3: CARTGNTEAFF
D: .; J: TRBJ2-1; V: TRBV6-5; CDR3: CASSSRFSSYNEQFF
D: .; J: TRBJ1-1; V: TRBV2; CDR3: CASLLNSEGGTEAFF
D: TRBD2; J: TRBJ2-1; V: TRBV19; CDR3: CASSRVPGTRGYNEQFF
D: .; J: TRBJ1-6; V: TRBV7-2; CDR3: CASSLLQGRPPLHF
D: .; J: TRBJ2-7; V: TRBV30; CDR3: CAWRPRGRAGGHEQYF